The rows below give T cell receptor beta chains drawn from one sample of a study of T cells after posttransplantation cyclophosphamide. The method was immunoSEQ multiplex PCR; TCRdb's version includes in-frame clones alone and lacks a portion of them. The table has tens of thousands of clones, 86% seen once. The specimen was PBMCs. Receptors originate from a man between 50 and 59 years old. Each CDR3 is given with its conserved first and last residue. The order of the fields is V gene, CDR3 protein.

v_gene: TRBV2
CDR3aa: CASSSGAWEKLFF

v_gene: TRBV18
CDR3aa: CASSPLPSGSGYNEQFF

v_gene: TRBV5-8
CDR3aa: CASSLPGGNGYTF

v_gene: TRBV28
CDR3aa: CASSRRQVWDQPQHF

v_gene: TRBV2
CDR3aa: CASRGGSGNTIYF

v_gene: TRBV7-9
CDR3aa: CASSLAYRLNYGYTF

v_gene: TRBV5-6
CDR3aa: CASSPPRGNEQFF

v_gene: TRBV7-9
CDR3aa: CASSLGFRGWRRSNTEAFF

v_gene: TRBV7-8
CDR3aa: CASNWGGRSSYNEQFF

v_gene: TRBV19
CDR3aa: CASSIEGGSSYEQYF

v_gene: TRBV6-4
CDR3aa: CASSDNARIPTDNEQFF

v_gene: TRBV19
CDR3aa: CASSISKAGARFLEQFF

v_gene: TRBV27
CDR3aa: CASSGQLGYEQYF

v_gene: TRBV6-6
CDR3aa: CASNLDRKTTEAFF

v_gene: TRBV11-3
CDR3aa: CASSFGTYYGYTF

v_gene: TRBV5-1
CDR3aa: CASTTSGGASDTQYF

v_gene: TRBV9
CDR3aa: CASSARDRADEKLFF

v_gene: TRBV5-1
CDR3aa: CASSLNTGGQETQYF

v_gene: TRBV29-1
CDR3aa: CSATISGLAGVLFYYNEQFF

v_gene: TRBV10-3
CDR3aa: CAHGGGSSYNEQFF

v_gene: TRBV5-1
CDR3aa: CASSLEATVGNTIYF

v_gene: TRBV5-1
CDR3aa: CASSAQGFEAFF

v_gene: TRBV30
CDR3aa: CAWSVLGVLRFF

v_gene: TRBV5-5
CDR3aa: CASSFRGSSYEQYF

v_gene: TRBV6-5
CDR3aa: CASGRGSYEQYF

v_gene: TRBV6-5
CDR3aa: CATSKGNARGYTF

v_gene: TRBV11-3
CDR3aa: CASSLNVEGKQYF

v_gene: TRBV6-1
CDR3aa: CASTGVMSSYEQYF

v_gene: TRBV18
CDR3aa: CASQDRGGTEAFF

v_gene: TRBV11-3
CDR3aa: CASSLGLGDRPANYGYTF

v_gene: TRBV4-1
CDR3aa: CASSHFLGTSGIAKNIQYF

v_gene: TRBV6-5
CDR3aa: CASRVGEETQYF

v_gene: TRBV10-3
CDR3aa: CAISLDNEQFF

v_gene: TRBV9
CDR3aa: CARQQGCFIYEQYF

v_gene: TRBV7-8
CDR3aa: CASSLQGIGTEAFF